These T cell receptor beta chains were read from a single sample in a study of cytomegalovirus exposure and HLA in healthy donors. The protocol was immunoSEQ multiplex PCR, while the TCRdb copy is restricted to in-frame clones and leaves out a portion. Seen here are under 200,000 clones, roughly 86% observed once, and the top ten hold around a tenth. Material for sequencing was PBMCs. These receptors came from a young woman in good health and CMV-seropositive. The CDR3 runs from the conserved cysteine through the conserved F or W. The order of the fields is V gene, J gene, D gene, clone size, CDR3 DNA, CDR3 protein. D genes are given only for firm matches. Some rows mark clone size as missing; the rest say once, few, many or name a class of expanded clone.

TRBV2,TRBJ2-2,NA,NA,TGTGCCAGCAGTATAAAATCAGGGACCGGGGAGCTGTTTTTT,CASSIKSGTGELFF
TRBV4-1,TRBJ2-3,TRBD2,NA,TGCGCCAGCAGCCAATTGGGGCTTCGGGGGGGGTACACAGATACGCAGTATTTT,CASSQLGLRGGYTDTQYF
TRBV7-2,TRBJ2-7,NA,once,TGTGCCAGCAGCTTAAATATTAACACAAACGAGCAGTACTTC,CASSLNINTNEQYF
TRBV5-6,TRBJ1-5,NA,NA,TGTGCCAGCAGCTTGGGTCCGGGGGATAGCAATCAGCCCCAGCATTTT,CASSLGPGDSNQPQHF
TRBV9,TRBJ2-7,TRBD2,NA,TGTGCCAGCAGCGCCGGACTAGCGGGAGTTTTTGAGCAGTACTTC,CASSAGLAGVFEQYF
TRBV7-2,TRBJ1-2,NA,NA,TGTGCCAGCAGCTTAGGTTCGTGGGAGAACCCCACCTTC,CASSLGSWENPTF
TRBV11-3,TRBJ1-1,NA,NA,TGTGCCAGCAGCTTAGGCCAGGGGTGGACTGAAGCTTTCTTT,CASSLGQGWTEAFF
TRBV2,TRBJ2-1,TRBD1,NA,TGTGCCAGCAGTGCGACTAAGGGGGCATACAATGAGCAGTTCTTC,CASSATKGAYNEQFF
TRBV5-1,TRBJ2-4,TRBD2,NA,TGCGCCAGCAGCTTTGAGGGACTACCAGTGCACATTCAGTACTTC,CASSFEGLPVHIQYF
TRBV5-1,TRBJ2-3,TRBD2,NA,TGCGCCAGCAGCCCGGGACTAGGGGATACGCAGTATTTT,CASSPGLGDTQYF
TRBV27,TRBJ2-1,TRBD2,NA,TGTGCCAGCACAGGGCCCGGGAGGGGTTCCTACAATGAGCAGTTCTTC,CASTGPGRGSYNEQFF
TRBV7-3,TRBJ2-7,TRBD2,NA,TGTGCCAGCAGCTTACTGCGGGAGGGCCGTCAGTACTTC,CASSLLREGRQYF
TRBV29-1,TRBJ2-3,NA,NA,TGCAGCGTTGTCAGTAGTCGGAGGGGCAATACGCAGTATTTT,CSVVSSRRGNTQYF
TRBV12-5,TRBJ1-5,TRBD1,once,TGTGCTAGTGGTTTATACAGGGGGACCAATCAGCCCCAGCATTTT,CASGLYRGTNQPQHF
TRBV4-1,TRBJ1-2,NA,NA,TGCGCCAGCAGCCTTTTGGACAGATATGGCTACACCTTC,CASSLLDRYGYTF
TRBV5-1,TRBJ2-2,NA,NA,TGCGCCAGCTCGGTGGCGGGGCTAGACACCGGGGAGCTGTTTTTT,CASSVAGLDTGELFF
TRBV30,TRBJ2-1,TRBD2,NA,TGTGCCTGGTCGGGACTAGCGGGAGTGGCCTACAATGAGCAGTTCTTC,CAWSGLAGVAYNEQFF
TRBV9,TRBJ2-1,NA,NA,TGTGCCAGCAGCGTAATGGAGCGCAATGAGCAGTTCTTC,CASSVMERNEQFF
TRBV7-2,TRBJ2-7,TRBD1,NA,TGTGCCAGCAGCTTAAGGGGGACAGGGCCCTACGAGCAGTACTTC,CASSLRGTGPYEQYF
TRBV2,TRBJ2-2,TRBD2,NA,TGTGCCAGCAAGATTAATCCGGGAGGGACCGACACCGGGGAGCTGTTTTTT,CASKINPGGTDTGELFF
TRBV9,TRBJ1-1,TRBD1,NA,TGTGCCAGCAGCGTAGACAGGGGAGTAGCTTTCTTT,CASSVDRGVAFF
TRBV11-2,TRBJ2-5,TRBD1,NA,TGTGCCAGCAGCCCGCATCAGGGGGACGGAGAGACCCAGTACTTC,CASSPHQGDGETQYF
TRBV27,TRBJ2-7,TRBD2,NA,TGTGCCAGCAGACCGGGACTAGCCTCCTACGAGCAGTACTTC,CASRPGLASYEQYF
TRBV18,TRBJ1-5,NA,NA,TGTGCCAGCTCACAGGGGGTTATCGATCAGCCCCAGCATTTT,CASSQGVIDQPQHF
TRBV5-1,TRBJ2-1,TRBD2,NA,TGCGCCAGCAGCTTGGAATTAGCGGGAGGTTCCAATGAGCAGTTCTTC,CASSLELAGGSNEQFF
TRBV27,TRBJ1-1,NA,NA,TGTGCCAGCAGAGGGGTTTTCACGGGGGGGCGGAACACTGAAGCTTTCTTT,CASRGVFTGGRNTEAFF
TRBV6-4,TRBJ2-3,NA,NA,TGTGCCAGCAGCCCAGGCGGGGTGTCTGCAGATACGCAGTATTTT,CASSPGGVSADTQYF
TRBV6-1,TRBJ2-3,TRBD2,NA,TGTGCCAGCAGTTTACTAGCGGGAGGGTTCGATACGCAGTATTTT,CASSLLAGGFDTQYF
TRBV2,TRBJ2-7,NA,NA,TGTGCCAGCAAACTAGTTCGCGAGCAGTACTTC,CASKLVREQYF
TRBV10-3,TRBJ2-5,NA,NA,TGTGCCATCAGTGATGGGAGGGAGACCCAGTACTTC,CAISDGRETQYF
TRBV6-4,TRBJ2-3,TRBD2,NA,TGTGCCAGCAGGCTAGCGGGAGGGCCTAATACGCAGTATTTT,CASRLAGGPNTQYF
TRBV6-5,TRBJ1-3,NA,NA,TGTGCCAGCAGTCGGGACTTCCTCTCTGGAAACACCATATATTTT,CASSRDFLSGNTIYF
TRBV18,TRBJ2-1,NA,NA,TGTGCCAGCTCACGGGAGGTGCGGGATGAGCAGTTCTTC,CASSREVRDEQFF
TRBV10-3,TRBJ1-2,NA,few,TGTGCCATCAGTGAGGACAGTTCGAGTTATGGCTACACCTTC,CAISEDSSSYGYTF
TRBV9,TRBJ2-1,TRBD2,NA,TGTGCCAGCAGCGGAGTTAGCGGGAGGGTCCTCAATGAGCAGTTCTTC,CASSGVSGRVLNEQFF
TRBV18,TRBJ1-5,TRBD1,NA,TGTGCCAGCTCATCGGGACAGGGGGCAATTCAGCCCCAGCATTTT,CASSSGQGAIQPQHF
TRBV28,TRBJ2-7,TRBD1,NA,TGTGCCAGCAGTCCCGGACAGGGGCTCGAGCAGTACTTC,CASSPGQGLEQYF
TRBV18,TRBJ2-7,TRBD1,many,TGTGCCAGCTCAAAAAATCAGGGGGCGTCCTACGAGCAGTACTTC,CASSKNQGASYEQYF
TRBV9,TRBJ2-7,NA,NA,TGTGCCAGCAGCGTAGGCAACACCTACGAGCAGTACTTC,CASSVGNTYEQYF
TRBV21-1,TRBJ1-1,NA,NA,TGTGCCAGCAGCAAAGGAGGCCCGAGGAACACTGAAGCTTTCTTT,CASSKGGPRNTEAFF
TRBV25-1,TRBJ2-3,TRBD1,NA,TGTGCCAGCAGTTCCACACAGGGGGCAGATACGCAGTATTTT,CASSSTQGADTQYF
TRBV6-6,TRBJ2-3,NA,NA,TGTGCCAGCAAGGGGGAGGGATGGGATACGCAGTATTTT,CASKGEGWDTQYF
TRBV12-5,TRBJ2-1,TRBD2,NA,TGTGCTAGTGGCTTACGACTAGCGGGAGGAAACAATGAGCAGTTCTTC,CASGLRLAGGNNEQFF
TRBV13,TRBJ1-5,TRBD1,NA,TGTGCCAGCAGCCAACAGCGGACAGGAAGGTCGGGTCAGCCCCAGCATTTT,CASSQQRTGRSGQPQHF
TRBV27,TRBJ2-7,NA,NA,TGTGCCACCGACTCGACTCACGAGCAGTACTTC,CATDSTHEQYF
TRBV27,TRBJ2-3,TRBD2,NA,TGTGCCAGCAAATATAGCGGGAGCCCAGATACGCAGTATTTT,CASKYSGSPDTQYF
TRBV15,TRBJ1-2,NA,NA,TGTGCCACCAGCAGAGATCAATGGGGAGATGGCTACACCTTC,CATSRDQWGDGYTF
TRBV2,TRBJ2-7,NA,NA,TGTGCCAGCCGATTGAACAGGGCAAAATACGAGCAGTACTTC,CASRLNRAKYEQYF